The T cell receptor beta chain described here comes from a study of T cell changes during pregnancy in multiple sclerosis. Worth noting for this clone: In the same sample, other DNA sequences code for this CDR3.

TCRdb's copy holds only in-frame clones and misses some; the assay was immunoSEQ multiplex PCR. The table has tens of thousands of clones, approximately 88% seen once. V was pared by 2 bases and J by 5 bases, with 6 bases between. Germline CDR1 and CDR2: KGHSH and LQKENI. This CDR3 is built from 12 residues. The specimen comprised peripheral blood, sampled in the first trimester of pregnancy. The chain has TRBV18 and TRBJ2-5, with D possibly matching TRBD1 (6 bases). The origin of this receptor is a female donor in good health, enrolled as a control in a pregnancy study. The CDR3 nucleotides read TGTGCCAGCTCACCAAGGGGGGAGACCCAGTACTTC. Amino acid sequence: CASSPRGETQYF.